The rows below give T cell receptor beta chains drawn from one sample of a study of post-analysis software for immune sequencing data. TCRdb called the PCR reads again in MiXCR, with one record for every CDR3 protein. The table includes roughly 540,000 distinct CDR3 sequences, 34% detected once. The source material was blood. These receptors were taken from a girl aged 2-17 years with multiple sclerosis. Both conserved end residues are part of each CDR3. The order of the fields is V gene, clone size, D gene, J gene, CDR3 DNA, CDR3 protein. A D gene is named only where the DNA matches it firmly. A row's size may be missing; if present it is once, few, many or a size class.

TRBV4-1,NA,NA,TRBJ2-5,TGCGCCAGCAGCCAAGAGGGGGGAGGCCAAGAGACCCAGTACTTC,CASSQEGGGQETQYF
TRBV21-1,NA,NA,TRBJ1-2,TGTGCCGCAGTTTCACAGGGTCATCGCTACACCTTC,CAAVSQGHRYTF
TRBV4-1,NA,NA,TRBJ1-5,TGCGCCAGCAGCCAAGAACTGGGTTTACTGCCCCAGCATTTT,CASSQELGLLPQHF
TRBV4-2,NA,NA,TRBJ1-2,TGTGCCAGCAGCCTCCCGTCGGGAGGCTACACCTTC,CASSLPSGGYTF
TRBV11-2,once,TRBD1,TRBJ2-3,TGTGCCAGCAGGGACAGGGGCCTCACAGATACGCAGTATTTT,CASRDRGLTDTQYF
TRBV20-1,NA,TRBD1,TRBJ2-3,TGCAGTGCTAGAGACCGGACAGGGGGATATGAAAAACTGTATTTT,CSARDRTGGYEKLYF
TRBV20-1,NA,NA,TRBJ1-5,TGCAGTGCTAGAGATTACCGGGGAGACGGCAATCAGCCCCAGCATTTT,CSARDYRGDGNQPQHF
TRBV4-1,many,NA,TRBJ2-5,TGCGCCAGCAGCCAGGCCTACCAAGAGACCCAGTACTTC,CASSQAYQETQYF
TRBV6-2/TRBV6-3,few,NA,TRBJ1-2,TGTGCCAGCAGCTTCCGACCAGCACTTAGGGTTAACTATGGCTACACCTTC,CASSFRPALRVNYGYTF
TRBV10-3,NA,NA,TRBJ1-2,TGTGCCATCAGTCCAAAAAACGGACAGATTTATGGCTACACCTTC,CAISPKNGQIYGYTF
TRBV7-9,NA,TRBD2,TRBJ2-7,TGTGCCAGCAGCTCTGGACTAGACCTGTACGAGCAGTACTTC,CASSSGLDLYEQYF
TRBV6-5,NA,TRBD1,TRBJ1-1,TGTGCCAGCAGTTACCAGGGGGGGAACACTGAAGCTTTCTTT,CASSYQGGNTEAFF
TRBV18,NA,NA,TRBJ2-5,TGTGCCAGCTCAACAAGGGGGGGCCAAGAGACCCAGTACTTC,CASSTRGGQETQYF
TRBV20-1,NA,TRBD1,TRBJ1-5,TGCAGTGCTAGAATACAGGGGCCCCTGATAAATCAGCCCCAGCATTTT,CSARIQGPLINQPQHF
TRBV20-1,few,NA,TRBJ2-7,TGCAGTGCTGGAACCGGGACACAAAACCACGAGCAGTACTTC,CSAGTGTQNHEQYF
TRBV7-7,NA,NA,TRBJ2-1,TGTGCCAGCAGCCCGACGGACAGAAGCTCCTACAATGAGCAGTTCTTC,CASSPTDRSSYNEQFF
TRBV15,NA,NA,TRBJ1-1,TGTGCCACCAGCCCTAGGGGCCTCCCGAACACTGAAGCTTTCTTT,CATSPRGLPNTEAFF
TRBV20-1,NA,TRBD2,TRBJ2-5,TGCAGCGCGGGACTAGCAGAAGAGACCCAGTACTTC,CSAGLAEETQYF
TRBV20-1,NA,NA,TRBJ1-6,TGCAGTGCTAGAGATACGGGTAGAAATTCACCCCTCCACTTT,CSARDTGRNSPLHF
TRBV29-1,NA,NA,TRBJ2-3,TGCAGCGTTGACCGAGATACGCAGTATTTT,CSVDRDTQYF
TRBV27,NA,NA,TRBJ2-1,TGTGCCAGCAGCAGGTACGCCGGGACGGGATACAATGAGCAGTTCTTC,CASSRYAGTGYNEQFF
TRBV29-1,NA,TRBD1,TRBJ1-1,TGCAGCGTCCTGACAGGGGTGAACACTGAAGCTTTCTTT,CSVLTGVNTEAFF
TRBV10-3,many,NA,TRBJ2-7,TGTGCCACTGTAGGGGCTGGCTACGAGCAGTACTTC,CATVGAGYEQYF
TRBV6-2/TRBV6-3,NA,NA,TRBJ2-5,TGTGCCAGCAGTTCCGGAATACAAGAGACCCAGTACTTC,CASSSGIQETQYF
TRBV27,NA,NA,TRBJ2-1,TGTGCCAGCGCAATAGGGGGCTCCTACAATGAGCAGTTCTTC,CASAIGGSYNEQFF
TRBV10-3,few,TRBD2,TRBJ2-7,TGTGCCATCAGTGAATCAGAGGGGACTAGGCTCTACGAGCAGTACTTC,CAISESEGTRLYEQYF
TRBV6-2/TRBV6-3,NA,TRBD2,TRBJ2-7,TGTGCCAGCCGCGAAAGCGGGGCCCAGGCCTACGAGCAGTACTTC,CASRESGAQAYEQYF
TRBV20-1,NA,TRBD1,TRBJ2-5,TGCAGTGCTCTGACAGGGGAAGAGACCCAGTACTTC,CSALTGEETQYF
TRBV5-1,many,NA,TRBJ2-3,TGTGCCAGCAGGCGGGATAGCACAGATACGCAGTATTTT,CASRRDSTDTQYF
TRBV6-2/TRBV6-3,NA,NA,TRBJ1-5,TGTGTCAGCAGACATCTACAGGGCGAATATAGCAATCAGCCCCAGCATTTT,CVSRHLQGEYSNQPQHF
TRBV6-5,NA,NA,TRBJ2-1,TGTGCCAGCAGTTTGACCACGGGGGCACCCTCCAATGAGCAGTTCTTC,CASSLTTGAPSNEQFF